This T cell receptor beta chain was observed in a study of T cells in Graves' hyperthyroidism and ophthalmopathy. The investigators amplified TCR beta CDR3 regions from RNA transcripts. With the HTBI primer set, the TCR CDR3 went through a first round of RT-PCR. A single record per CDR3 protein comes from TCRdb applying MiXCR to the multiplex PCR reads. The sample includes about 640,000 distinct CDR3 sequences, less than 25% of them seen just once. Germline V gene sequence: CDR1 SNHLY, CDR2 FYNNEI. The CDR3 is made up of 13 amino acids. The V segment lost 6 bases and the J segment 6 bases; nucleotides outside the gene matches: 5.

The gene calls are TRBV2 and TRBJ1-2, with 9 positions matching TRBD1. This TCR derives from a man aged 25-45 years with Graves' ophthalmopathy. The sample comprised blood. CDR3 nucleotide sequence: TGTGCCAGCAGGATACAGGGGGCTGATGGCTACACCTTC. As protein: CASRIQGADGYTF.